The clone carrying this T cell receptor (beta chain) was seen once. This sample was included in a study of blood T cell repertoires in COVID-19. Study information: The samples span acute and convalescent COVID-19 from the United States, Italy and Spain. Nucleic acid was either cDNA or gDNA, and it came from T cells, B-cell-depleted T cells, or PBMCs.

Germline assignment: CDR1 SGHRS and CDR2 YFSETQ. The CDR3 runs to 14 residues. Between the trimmed V and J ends, which lost 4 bases and 1 base, there was a span of 10 bases. As processed by the authors: Nucleated cell counts were estimated from reference gene primer amplification. Produced via immunoSEQ multiplex PCR; TCRdb's table is partial and in-frame only. The V and J calls and the clone size are those of that table, but D and trimming were determined from the DNA. The data hold roughly 130,000 clones, with about four fifths observed a single time. Patients in Seattle were enrolled during active infection, then followed longitudinally.

This chain connects TRBV5-1 to TRBJ2-3, with D unclear. The sequencing sample was made of peripheral blood. This clonotype was obtained from a man in his thirties or forties with COVID-19, enrolled during active disease. The CDR3 loop reads CASSQTTGTDTQYF. The CDR3 coding sequence is TGCGCCAGCAGCCAAACGACTGGCACAGATACGCAGTATTTT.